What follows are 16 T cell receptor beta chains derived from one specimen sequenced in a study of CD8+ T cells in alopecia areata. This sample's treatment: oral pan-JAK inhibitor, 5-10 mg twice daily. It was cDNA, reverse transcribed from extracted RNA, that served as the sequencing template. The data were produced by immunoSEQ multiplex PCR, yet TCRdb's version contains in-frame clones alone and is incomplete. The sample yields more than 150,000 clones, about 60% seen once. Sequencing used CD8+ T cells sorted from blood, obtained at week 24, from a patient treated with tofacitinib. These receptors originate from a human donor with alopecia areata.

The chain links TRBV5-6 to TRBJ1-2; D is unresolved. CDR1 is SGHDT and CDR2 is YYEEEE in the germline V gene. This CDR3 has 15 amino acids. The V end lost 2 bases, the J end lost 3 bases, and 14 bases lay between the germline ends. CDR3 residues: CASSLALTVHYGYTF. CDR3 DNA: TGTGCCAGCAGCTTAGCGCTGACCGTACACTATGGCTACACCTTC.

This chain joins TRBV6-1 and TRBJ2-7; the D gene could be TRBD1 or TRBD2 (6 bases each). The germline CDR1 and CDR2 sequences are MNHNS and SASEGT. Between the trimmed V and J ends, which lost 8 bases and 2 bases, there was a span of 16 bases. The CDR3 length is 14 residues. CDR3 DNA: TGTGCCAGCCCCGGTGAGGGGGGCACCTACGAGCAGTACTTC. Protein sequence: CASPGEGGTYEQYF.

V and J are TRBV7-2 and TRBJ2-1; 9 bases line up with TRBD2. The junction had 6 bases not matched to a gene; V was cut back by 5 bases and J by 4 bases. This CDR3 comprises 15 residues. CDR1 is SGHTA and CDR2 is FQGNSA in the germline V gene. CDR3 protein: CASSPTSGGYNEQFF. The CDR3 DNA sequence: TGTGCCAGCAGCCCGACTAGCGGAGGATACAATGAGCAGTTCTTC.

This clone was found a few times. The rearrangement joins TRBV18 to TRBJ1-2, with D uncertain. V lost 0 bases to trimming and J lost 4 bases, with 9 bases between them. The CDR3 runs 14 residues. The germline V gene encodes CDR1 KGHSH and CDR2 LQKENI. For the CDR3, the DNA is TGTGCCAGCTCACCACCGCCAGACTTCTATGGCTACACCTTC. It is translated as CASSPPPDFYGYTF.

This chain joins TRBV29-1 and TRBJ2-1, with D possibly matching TRBD2 (6 bases). Trimming pared 1 base from V and 4 bases from J, leaving 8 bases between. The CDR3 spans 13 residues. From germline, CDR1 is SQVTM and CDR2 ANQGSEA. The CDR3 nucleotides are TGCAGCGTTGAAGGGGGGGAGTACAATGAGCAGTTCTTC. This gives the protein CSVEGGEYNEQFF.

The chain couples TRBV21-1 to TRBJ1-2. TRBV21-1 is assigned pseudogene status. This CDR3 is 13 amino acids long. The CDR3 DNA is TGTGCCAGCAGCAAAGGCATTTCATATGGCTACACCTTC. This gives the protein CASSKGISYGYTF.

The CDR3 sequence is CASSFGPNTEAFF. CDR3 nucleotides: TGCGCCAGCAGCTTTGGCCCGAACACTGAAGCTTTCTTT. J is TRBJ1-1 and V is TRBV5-1; D remains unclear. Germline CDR1 is SGHRS and CDR2 is YFSETQ. V lost 2 bases, J lost 1 base, and 6 bases lay in between. CDR3 length: 13 residues.

The chain couples TRBV7-8 to TRBJ2-1, with 10 bases fitting TRBD2. The CDR3 covers 15 residues. The germline CDR1 and CDR2 sequences are SGHVS and FQNEAQ. V gave up 0 bases and J gave up 4 bases; unmatched junction bases: 0. CDR3 protein: CASSLASGGYNEQFF. CDR3 coding DNA: TGTGCCAGCAGCTTAGCTAGCGGGGGGTACAATGAGCAGTTCTTC.

This sequence joins TRBV30 and TRBJ1-2, with a possible D match to TRBD1 (6 bases). Trimming pared 3 bases from V and 5 bases from J, leaving 13 bases between. Germline CDR1 and CDR2: GTSNPN and SVGIG (reference sequence). CDR3 length: 13 residues. For the CDR3, the DNA is TGTGCCTGGAGCGGACAAGGACAGTATGGCTACACCTTC. It specifies CAWSGQGQYGYTF.

V usage is TRBV30 and J usage is TRBJ2-1, with TRBD2 identical over 10 bases. J lost 6 bases, V lost 1 base, and 3 bases had no gene match. From germline, CDR1 is GTSNPN and CDR2 SVGIG (reference sequence). The CDR3 consists of 14 residues. The CDR3 reads CAWSALAGTNEQFF. CDR3 DNA sequence: TGTGCCTGGAGTGCACTAGCGGGGACCAATGAGCAGTTCTTC. Combining the CDR3 with reference TRBV30 and TRBJ2-1 gives the whole variable domain SQTIHQWPATLVQPVGSPLSLECTVEGTSNPNLYWYRQAAGRGLQLLFYSVGIGQISSEVPQNLSASRPQDRQFILSSKKLLLSDSGFYLCAWSALAGTNEQFFGPGTRLTVL.

The chain recombines TRBV19 with TRBJ1-4, with D possibly matching TRBD1 (5 bases). The ends were cut back, 6 bases at V and 0 bases at J, with 11 bases in the middle. The CDR3 extends over 15 amino acids. Germline loops: CDR1 LNHDA, CDR2 SQIVND (reference sequence). The CDR3 nucleotides read TGTGCCAGTAGCAGAGGGGTTTCAACTAATGAAAAACTGTTTTTT. Translating it yields CASSRGVSTNEKLFF.

This chain uses TRBV4-1 with TRBJ1-1; D uncertain. Germline V gene lookup returns CDR1 MGHRA and CDR2 YSYEKL. Trimming cost V 5 bases and J 12 bases, with 16 bases left between them. This CDR3 is built from 12 residues. The CDR3 loop is CASSFGGREPFF. The CDR3 nucleotides read TGCGCCAGCAGCTTCGGAGGGAGGGAACCTTTCTTT.

The chain recombines TRBV11-2 with TRBJ2-7; D is possibly TRBD2 (5 bases). Germline CDR1 and CDR2: SGHAT and FQNNGV. The CDR3 sequence is 13 residues long. V lost 1 base to trimming and J lost 12 bases, with 16 bases between them. For the CDR3, the DNA is TGTGCCAGCAGCTTAGTATCGGGCGGGCAGGCGTACTTC. It encodes CASSLVSGGQAYF. Variable domain in full (rest from reference TRBV11-2 and TRBJ2-7): EAGVAQSPRYKIIEKRQSVAFWCNPISGHATLYWYQQILGQGPKLLIQFQNNGVVDDSQLPKDRFSAERLKGVDSTLKIQPAKLEDSAVYLCASSLVSGGQAYFGPGTRLTVT.

This rearrangement joins TRBV7-8 to TRBJ1-2, with D perhaps matching TRBD1 (6 bases). The CDR3 contains 17 residues. The germline V and J ends were trimmed by 5 bases and 3 bases, with 22 bases remaining between them. CDR1 is SGHVS and CDR2 is FQNEAQ in the germline V gene. The DNA of the CDR3 is TGTGCCAGCAGCCTAACGCCTGGGGGGGCAGTGGACTATGGCTACACCTTC. Translated, it gives CASSLTPGGAVDYGYTF.

The V and J genes are TRBV12-5 and TRBJ1-5; D uncertain. Looked up from germline, CDR1 is LGHNT and CDR2 is FRNRAP. CDR3 size: 11 residues. V lost 5 bases, J lost 5 bases, and 4 bases lay in between. The CDR3: CASGGDQPQHF. Here the CDR3 DNA reads TGTGCTAGTGGTGGCGATCAGCCCCAGCATTTT.

A few counts support this clone. The rearrangement uses TRBV7-9 and TRBJ2-2; D unresolved. With 5 bases removed from V and 0 bases from J, the gap between germline ends came to 7 bases. This CDR3 spans 14 amino acids. From germline, CDR1 is SEHNR and CDR2 FQNEAQ (reference sequence). CDR3 coding DNA: TGTGCCAGCAGCCCCCGTCCGAACACCGGGGAGCTGTTTTTT. This translates into CASSPRPNTGELFF.